Each of the 6 T cell receptor beta chains below was sequenced from the same sample in a study of Graves' ophthalmopathy and Graves' hyperthyroidism. Amplification of TCR beta CDR3 regions used RNA transcripts. The first-round RT-PCR employed HTBI primers together with the Qiagen OneStep RT-PCR kit. A multiplex PCR was then performed as the second round. Using its own MiXCR run on the multiplex PCR reads, TCRdb lists one record per CDR3 protein. The repertoire holds 660,000 or so distinct CDR3 sequences, with 35% to 45% as singletons. The sequencing sample was made of peripheral blood. Receptors originate from an adult man with Graves' ophthalmopathy.

The rearrangement links TRBV29-1 to TRBJ2-1; D is unclear. The germline V gene encodes CDR1 SQVTM and CDR2 ANQGSEA. The CDR3 covers 11 residues. The germline V and J ends were trimmed by 4 bases and 5 bases, with 6 bases remaining between them. In nucleotides, the CDR3 is TGCAGCGTTGTTCAGAACAATGAGCAGTTCTTC. It specifies CSVVQNNEQFF.

The chain is built from TRBV19 and TRBJ1-1; TRBD1 aligns across 9 bases. V dropped 1 base and J dropped 4; count of bases not matched to a gene: 7. Germline CDR1 LNHDA, CDR2 SQIVND (reference sequence). This CDR3 spans 16 amino acids. For the CDR3, the DNA is TGTGCCAGTAGTATAGCGGGACAGGGTAGCGGCACTGAAGCTTTCTTT. This encodes CASSIAGQGSGTEAFF.

The sample holds many counts of this clonotype. The chain carries TRBV10-3 and TRBJ2-7, with D maybe TRBD1 (5 bases). This CDR3 region has 12 residues. Germline values: CDR1 ENHRY, CDR2 SYGVKD. Trimming pared 4 bases from V and 5 bases from J, leaving 9 bases between. The CDR3 loop is CAISVQGHEQYF. The DNA of the CDR3 is TGTGCCATCAGTGTTCAGGGCCACGAGCAGTACTTC.

This clonotype came up many times. This chain links TRBV20-1 with TRBJ1-2, with D maybe TRBD1 (6 bases). Germline-derived CDR1 and CDR2 are DFQATT and SNEGSKA (reference sequence). The CDR3 is made up of 15 amino acids. V lost 0 bases and J 4 bases, leaving 15 bases between the germline ends. The CDR3 spells CSARDYAGATYGYTF. In nucleotides, the CDR3 is TGCAGTGCTAGAGACTACGCAGGGGCGACCTATGGCTACACCTTC.

On this clonotype itself: This could be a read error, since a much larger clone is one nucleotide away. V usage is TRBV12-3 or TRBV12-4 and J usage is TRBJ2-7; D is possibly TRBD1 (6 bases). The length of the CDR3 is 13 residues. V lost 5 bases and J lost 7, with 15 bases in between. The CDR3 region has the DNA TGTGCCAGCAGTAGGGGGTCCGGCGAGGAGCAGTACTTC. Translation: CASSRGSGEEQYF.

The sample holds one count of this clonotype. The chain links TRBV7-9 to TRBJ1-4; D is perhaps TRBD1 (5 bases). The CDR3 is 19 residues long. Germline CDR1 SEHNR, CDR2 FQNEAQ (reference sequence). V was pared by 0 bases and J by 2 bases, with 19 bases between. CDR3 region: CASSLAQAGPLETNEKLFF. In DNA form, the CDR3 reads TGTGCCAGCAGCTTAGCGCAGGCAGGGCCGCTGGAGACTAATGAAAAACTGTTTTTT.